Listed below are T cell receptor beta chains from one sample, sequenced in a study of OX40 agonist ivuxolimab in advanced cancers. Clones were sequenced by immunoSEQ multiplex PCR, and TCRdb holds only the in-frame ones, with some missing. The sample consists of around 14,000 clones, 80% of them appearing once. The specimen was CD4+ or CD8+ T cells sorted from blood, collected in a trial of the OX40 agonist ivuxolimab. The receptors shown here come from an adult with an advanced solid tumor such as melanoma, head and neck, liver or kidney cancer. Each CDR3 is given with its conserved first and last residue. D genes are given only for firm matches. Clone size is stated in some rows and not others, as once, few, many or a class when expanded.

J gene,clone size,D gene,V gene,CDR3 protein,CDR3 DNA
TRBJ2-7,NA,NA,TRBV5-4,CASRLTAAGTYEQYF,TGCGCCAGCAGGTTGACAGCGGCGGGTACCTACGAGCAGTACTTC
TRBJ1-1,NA,NA,TRBV7-8,CASSYRVTNTEAFF,TGTGCCAGCAGCTACAGGGTGACGAACACTGAAGCTTTCTTT
TRBJ2-2,NA,NA,TRBV11-2,CASSLGELFF,TGTGCCAGCAGCCTCGGGGAGCTGTTTTTT
TRBJ2-7,once,NA,TRBV11-1,CASSSETAPYEQYF,TGTGCCAGCAGCTCAGAGACCGCCCCCTACGAGCAGTACTTC
TRBJ2-4,NA,NA,TRBV9,CASSVGGRDIQYF,TGTGCCAGCAGCGTAGGAGGGAGAGACATTCAGTACTTC
TRBJ1-1,few,NA,TRBV6-5,CASSLSENTEAFF,TGTGCCAGCAGTTTATCAGAGAACACTGAAGCTTTCTTT
TRBJ2-2,NA,NA,TRBV5-8,CASSLGQNSAGELFF,TGTGCCAGCAGCTTGGGACAGAACAGCGCCGGGGAGCTGTTTTTT
TRBJ1-5,NA,NA,TRBV4-1,CASKSGDDNQPQHF,TGCGCCAGTAAGTCCGGGGATGACAATCAGCCCCAGCATTTT
TRBJ2-7,once,NA,TRBV11-3,CASSLPGGREQYF,TGTGCCAGCAGCTTACCCGGAGGGAGGGAGCAGTACTTC
TRBJ2-7,NA,NA,TRBV13,CASSLRGTQSSYEQYF,TGTGCCAGCAGCTTACGCGGGACGCAAAGCTCCTACGAGCAGTACTTC
TRBJ2-7,NA,TRBD1,TRBV6-5,CASSFDPGQGGYEQYF,TGTGCCAGCAGTTTTGATCCGGGACAGGGTGGGTACGAGCAGTACTTC
TRBJ2-1,NA,TRBD2,TRBV13,CASSASSGRAPSNEQFF,TGTGCCAGCAGCGCTTCTAGCGGGAGGGCCCCTTCCAATGAGCAGTTCTTC
TRBJ1-2,medium-sized,NA,TRBV6-4,CASSDTPQGGWNGYTF,TGTGCCAGCAGTGACACTCCGCAGGGCGGTTGGAATGGCTACACCTTC
TRBJ2-2,few,TRBD2,TRBV28,CASTTPLAGDVTGELFF,TGTGCCAGCACCACCCCACTAGCGGGAGATGTAACCGGGGAGCTGTTTTTT
TRBJ2-3,NA,TRBD1,TRBV7-9,CASSLRGTVTDTQYF,TGTGCCAGCAGCTTACGAGGGACAGTGACAGATACGCAGTATTTT
TRBJ1-3,NA,TRBD1,TRBV7-2,CASSLGGQGAGGNTIYF,TGTGCCAGCAGCTTAGGGGGACAGGGGGCTGGTGGAAACACCATATATTTT
TRBJ2-1,once,NA,TRBV6-5,CASSLPGRNEQFF,TGTGCCAGCAGTTTACCGGGCCGCAATGAGCAGTTCTTC